These 27 T cell receptor beta chains were sequenced from one sample in a study of persistence of HIV-infected CD4 T cells. No cognate antigen is known for these TCRs. The libraries were made with immunoSEQ version 4 in survey mode. The assay was immunoSEQ multiplex PCR, and TCRdb's table has in-frame clones only and misses some. Seen here are 40,000 to 60,000 clones, over 80% observed once, and the top ten hold about 3.1%. Anti-CD3/anti-CD28 beads served as a nonspecific positive control stimulus. Sorting selected CD4+ T cells upregulating both CD40 ligand and CD69. Sequences were derived from CD4+ T cells sorted from PBMCs after 18-hour stimulation, sampled from a patient who received antiretroviral therapy. These receptors came from an adult woman with HIV who was CMV-seropositive.

The chain recombines TRBV7-2 with TRBJ1-6; D is uncertain. Germline CDR1 is SGHTA and CDR2 is FQGNSA. The germline V and J ends were trimmed by 5 bases and 0 bases, with 11 bases remaining between them. This CDR3 is 16 amino acids long. The CDR3 reads CASSPPRGSYNSPLHF. Here the CDR3 DNA reads TGTGCCAGCAGCCCCCCACGGGGCTCCTATAATTCACCCCTCCACTTT.

The chain links TRBV5-1 to TRBJ2-1; D ambiguous. This CDR3 spans 12 amino acids. The V gene's germline CDR1 is SGHRS and CDR2 YFSETQ. Trimming pared 0 bases from V and 8 bases from J, leaving 6 bases between. The CDR3 region has the DNA TGCGCCAGCAGCTTGGAATTCGATGAGCAGTTCTTC. This translates into CASSLEFDEQFF.

V and J are TRBV7-8 and TRBJ2-3; D is uncertain. CDR1 is SGHVS, CDR2 FQNEAQ, per germline. The CDR3 extends over 12 amino acids. The V and J ends lost 5 bases and 4 bases respectively, with 7 bases between them. As DNA, the CDR3 is TGTGCCAGCAGCCCCAACGCAGATACGCAGTATTTT. This sequence encodes CASSPNADTQYF.

The chain is built from TRBV6-1 and TRBJ1-2, with D maybe TRBD1 (5 bases). The V end was cut by 5 bases, the J end by 4 bases, with 14 bases between. Per germline, CDR1 MNHNS and CDR2 SASEGT. The CDR3 runs to 14 residues. CDR3: CASSYDSLSYGYTF. The CDR3 DNA reads TGTGCCAGCAGTTATGACAGCCTTTCCTATGGCTACACCTTC.

The CDR3 DNA reads as TGTGCCAGCGGCCAGACCTACGAGCAGTACTTC. Translation gives CASGQTYEQYF. The V gene is TRBV6-5, the J gene TRBJ2-7; D uncertain. The CDR3 runs to 11 residues. Per the germline V gene, CDR1 is MNHEY and CDR2 is SVGAGI. V gave up 8 bases and J gave up 2 bases, with 7 bases separating them.

The CDR3 DNA sequence: TGTGCCACCAGGGGCCTTGATGGCTACACCTTC. Its translation: CATRGLDGYTF. J is TRBJ1-2 and V is TRBV24-1; no reliable D call. CDR1 is KGHDR and CDR2 is SFDVKD in the germline V gene. The CDR3 extends over 11 amino acids. Trimming took 7 bases from V and 6 from J, leaving 8 bases between them.

This sequence joins TRBV28 and TRBJ2-7; no clear D gene. V lost 7 bases to trimming and J lost 4 bases, with 8 bases between them. Germline CDR1 reads MDHEN; CDR2 reads SYDVKM. The CDR3 extends over 11 amino acids. This CDR3 reads CASTFGYEQYF. The CDR3, as DNA: TGTGCCAGCACGTTTGGGTACGAGCAGTACTTC.

This clone appeared a single time. V gene TRBV5-5 combines with J gene TRBJ1-2; TRBD1 matches at 8 bases. Looked up from germline, CDR1 is SGHKS and CDR2 is YYEKEE (reference sequence). Losses at the gene ends were 2 bases for V and 8 bases for J; bases not matched to a gene: 11. CDR3 length: 15 amino acids. The CDR3 spells CASSLTATGVYGYTF. The DNA for the CDR3 is TGTGCCAGCAGCTTAACTGCGACAGGGGTATACGGCTACACCTTC.

The chain employs TRBV7-8 and TRBJ2-7, with a weak D call TRBD1 (6 bases). Trimming stripped 4 bases from V and 0 bases from J, with 16 bases between. The CDR3 consists of 16 residues. Germline V CDR1 and CDR2: SGHVS, FQNEAQ. The chain's CDR3 is CASSSPLGTSSYEQYF. The CDR3 DNA reads as TGTGCCAGCAGCTCCCCGCTCGGGACATCCTCCTACGAGCAGTACTTC.

This chain joins TRBV25-1 and TRBJ1-5, with no clear D. V lost 3 bases, J lost 4 bases, and 13 bases lay in between. The CDR3 contains 15 residues. Per germline, CDR1 MGHDK and CDR2 SYGVNS. CDR3 coding DNA: TGTGCCAGCAGTGATAGTGATTTTGGGAATCAGCCCCAGCATTTT. This sequence encodes CASSDSDFGNQPQHF.

This clone has more than one count but fewer than ten. The chain carries TRBV5-6 and TRBJ2-3; TRBD1 or TRBD2 may be the D gene (5 bases each). Germline CDR1 is SGHDT and CDR2 is YYEEEE. The CDR3 totals 16 residues. V was trimmed by 2 bases and J by 1 base, leaving 14 bases between them. The CDR3 loop reads CASSFGAQLGTDTQYF. In DNA, the CDR3 is TGTGCCAGCAGCTTCGGGGCGCAACTCGGCACAGATACGCAGTATTTT.

The V gene is TRBV27, the J gene TRBJ1-2; D gene ambiguous. Trimming took off 6 bases at V and 5 bases at J, with 16 bases between the two ends. The germline V gene encodes CDR1 MNHEY and CDR2 SMNVEV (reference sequence). CDR3 length: 14 residues. The DNA for the CDR3 is TGTGCCAGCAGGTACGCTGGGCAGATTTATGGCTACACCTTC. Amino acids: CASRYAGQIYGYTF.

This chain joins TRBV19 and TRBJ1-1; 7 positions agree with TRBD1. This CDR3 region has 15 residues. The J segment lost 0 bases and the V segment lost 3 bases, leaving 4 bases of the junction unmatched. The V gene's germline CDR1 is LNHDA and CDR2 SQIVND (reference sequence). CDR3 loop: CASSITGAMNTEAFF. The CDR3 DNA sequence: TGTGCCAGTAGTATTACAGGGGCGATGAACACTGAAGCTTTCTTT.

V usage is TRBV29-1 and J usage is TRBJ2-7; D assignment may be TRBD1 or TRBD2 (5 bases each). The CDR3 totals 14 residues. V gave up 4 bases and J gave up 0 bases, with 13 bases separating them. CDR1 and CDR2 (germline): SQVTM, ANQGSEA. CDR3 DNA sequence: TGCAGCGTTGTTCGCGCAGGGAGCTCCTACGAGCAGTACTTC. Its protein product is CSVVRAGSSYEQYF.

The chain recombines TRBV4-1 with TRBJ1-1; unclear D gene. The V end was cut by 0 bases, the J end by 10 bases, with 12 bases between. This CDR3 comprises 13 residues. Germline V gene sequence: CDR1 MGHRA, CDR2 YSYEKL. Here the CDR3 reads CASSQDFGKPAFF. The CDR3 DNA follows: TGCGCCAGCAGCCAAGATTTTGGGAAGCCAGCTTTCTTT.

The chain employs TRBV30 and TRBJ1-6, with D uncertain. The CDR3 length is 11 residues. The germline V and J ends were trimmed by 2 bases and 9 bases, with 5 bases remaining between them. The germline V gene has CDR1 GTSNPN and CDR2 SVGIG (reference sequence). CDR3 in amino acids: CAWSRTSPLHF. The DNA of the CDR3 is TGTGCCTGGAGTCGAACTTCACCCCTCCACTTT.

The rearrangement links TRBV3-1 (or the pseudogene TRBV3-2) to TRBJ1-1, with a possible D match to TRBD1 (5 bases). CDR3 size: 16 residues. CDR1 is LGHDT, CDR2 YNNKEL, per germline (reference sequence). Trimming removed 2 bases at V and 4 bases at J, with 17 bases between. This CDR3 is CASSQYRCGRGTEAFF. CDR3 nucleotides: TGTGCCAGCAGCCAATATCGGTGTGGGAGGGGCACTGAAGCTTTCTTT.

V and J are TRBV18 and TRBJ1-2; D remains ambiguous. From germline, CDR1 is KGHSH and CDR2 LQKENI. The CDR3 sequence is 14 residues long. The V end was cut by 3 bases, the J end by 0 bases, with 8 bases between. The CDR3 coding sequence is TGTGCCAGCTCACCTTCGACTACTAACTATGGCTACACCTTC. Its protein is CASSPSTTNYGYTF.

This rearrangement joins TRBV10-1 to TRBJ2-3, with TRBD2 identical over 10 bases. J was trimmed by 4 bases and V by 5 bases; bases with no gene match: 3. Germline values: CDR1 WNHNN, CDR2 SYGVQD (reference sequence). CDR3 size: 14 residues. CDR3 loop: CASSFGTSADTQYF. CDR3 bases: TGCGCCAGCAGTTTCGGGACTAGCGCAGATACGCAGTATTTT.

This clone was seen only once. This chain uses TRBV3-1 (or the pseudogene TRBV3-2) with TRBJ1-1, with D tentatively TRBD1 (5 bases). Germline V lookup: CDR1 LGHDT, CDR2 YNNKEL (reference sequence). V was trimmed by 0 bases and J by 4 bases, leaving 12 bases between them. The CDR3 spans 15 residues. CDR3 residues: CASSQDIGRGTEAFF. The CDR3 DNA sequence: TGTGCCAGCAGCCAAGATATAGGGAGGGGCACTGAAGCTTTCTTT.

The chain couples TRBV19 to TRBJ1-5, with 9 bases identical to TRBD1. After removal of 8 bases from V and 2 bases from J, the junction contained 13 bases not matched to a gene. The CDR3 consists of 17 residues. CDR1 and CDR2 (germline): LNHDA, SQIVND (reference sequence). CDR3 sequence reads: CASRAYTGGGGNQPQHF. In nucleotides, the CDR3 is TGTGCCAGTCGGGCTTATACAGGGGGCGGTGGCAATCAGCCCCAGCATTTT.

The genes are TRBV18 and TRBJ2-1; 8 nucleotides align to TRBD1. Per germline, CDR1 KGHSH and CDR2 LQKENI. The CDR3 sequence is 15 residues long. The V gene end was trimmed by 5 bases and the J gene end by 7 bases; junction bases not matched to a gene: 10. The CDR3 DNA is TGTGCCAGCTCAAGACCCGGGACAGGCAATAATGAGCAGTTCTTC. This sequence encodes CASSRPGTGNNEQFF.

The rearrangement links TRBV18 to TRBJ2-2; D is unclear. The ends were cut back, 1 base at V and 1 base at J, with 10 bases in the middle. This CDR3 is built from 16 residues. CDR1 is KGHSH, CDR2 LQKENI, per germline. As DNA, the CDR3 is TGTGCCAGCTCACCACTCTCCGTACGGAACACCGGGGAGCTGTTTTTT. Its protein product is CASSPLSVRNTGELFF.

The chain has TRBV5-6 and TRBJ2-7; D call uncertain. The CDR3 has 16 residues. The germline V gene has CDR1 SGHDT and CDR2 YYEEEE. V was clipped by 3 bases and J by 2 bases, with 18 bases between them. For the CDR3, the DNA is TGTGCCAGCAGCTCATGGCCTCTTCATACTACCTACGAGCAGTACTTC. Translation gives CASSSWPLHTTYEQYF. The whole variable domain, filled in from reference TRBV5-6 and TRBJ2-7, reads DAGVTQSPTHLIKTRGQQVTLRCSPKSGHDTVSWYQQALGQGPQFIFQYYEEEERQRGNFPDRFSGHQFPNYSSELNVNALLLGDSALYLCASSSWPLHTTYEQYFGPGTRLTVT.

V usage is TRBV29-1 and J usage is TRBJ2-6; D is possibly TRBD1 (6 bases). Trimming shortened V by 3 bases and J by 3 bases, and 15 bases separated the two germline ends. The germline V gene has CDR1 SQVTM and CDR2 ANQGSEA. CDR3 length: 16 residues. In nucleotides, the CDR3 is TGCAGCGTTGATTTATCAGGGACAAGTGGGGCCAACGTCCTGACTTTC. Amino acid sequence: CSVDLSGTSGANVLTF.

The chain recombines TRBV28 with TRBJ1-2; 10 bases are shared with TRBD1. V trimming: 4 bases; J trimming: 6 bases; junction bases outside the gene matches: 11. The germline V gene encodes CDR1 MDHEN and CDR2 SYDVKM. This CDR3 spans 16 amino acids. The CDR3 sequence: CASSSPPRQGAHGYTF. CDR3 DNA: TGTGCCAGCAGTTCCCCCCCGCGACAGGGGGCGCATGGCTACACCTTC.

The chain combines TRBV19 with TRBJ1-5, with no clear D. Per the germline V gene, CDR1 is LNHDA and CDR2 is SQIVND (reference sequence). There are 15 residues in the CDR3. The germline V and J ends were trimmed by 3 bases and 0 bases, with 9 bases remaining between them. CDR3 protein: CASSISTSSNQPQHF. CDR3 sequence (DNA): TGTGCCAGTAGTATTTCCACTTCTAGCAATCAGCCCCAGCATTTT. Filled out from reference TRBV19 and TRBJ1-5, the complete variable domain reads DGGITQSPKYLFRKEGQNVTLSCEQNLNHDAMYWYRQDPGQGLRLIYYSQIVNDFQKGDIAEGYSVSREKKESFPLTVTSAQKNPTAFYLCASSISTSSNQPQHFGDGTRLSIL.